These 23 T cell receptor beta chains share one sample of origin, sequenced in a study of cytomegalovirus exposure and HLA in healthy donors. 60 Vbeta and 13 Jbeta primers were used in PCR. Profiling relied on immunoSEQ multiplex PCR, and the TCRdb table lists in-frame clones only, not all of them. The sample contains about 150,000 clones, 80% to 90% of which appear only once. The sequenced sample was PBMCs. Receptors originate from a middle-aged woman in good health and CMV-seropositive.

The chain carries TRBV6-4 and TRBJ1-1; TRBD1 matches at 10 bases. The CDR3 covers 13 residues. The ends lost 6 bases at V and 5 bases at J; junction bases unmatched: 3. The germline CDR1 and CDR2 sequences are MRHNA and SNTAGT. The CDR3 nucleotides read TGTGCCAGCAGCCGGGACAGGGGAACTGAAGCTTTCTTT. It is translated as CASSRDRGTEAFF.

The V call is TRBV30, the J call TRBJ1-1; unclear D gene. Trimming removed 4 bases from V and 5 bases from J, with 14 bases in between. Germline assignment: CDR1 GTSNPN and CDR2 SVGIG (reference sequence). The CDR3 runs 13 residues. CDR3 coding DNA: TGTGCCTGGATCGGAGGACTATGGACTGAAGCTTTCTTT. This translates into CAWIGGLWTEAFF.

The CDR3 loop is CASSFWREAYNEQFF. For the CDR3, the DNA is TGTGCCAGCAGCTTTTGGCGGGAGGCTTACAATGAGCAGTTCTTC. The chain recombines TRBV5-6 with TRBJ2-1; 8 bases match TRBD2. The V gene end was trimmed by 2 bases and the J gene end by 4 bases; junction bases not matched to a gene: 5. This CDR3 comprises 15 residues. Germline V lookup: CDR1 SGHDT, CDR2 YYEEEE.

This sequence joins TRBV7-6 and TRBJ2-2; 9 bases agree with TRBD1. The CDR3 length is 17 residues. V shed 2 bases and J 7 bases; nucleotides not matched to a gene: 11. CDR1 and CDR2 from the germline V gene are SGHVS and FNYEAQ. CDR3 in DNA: TGTGCCAGCAGCTTACGTGGAGGAACAGGGGGCAACGGGGAGCTGTTTTTT. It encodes CASSLRGGTGGNGELFF.

The CDR3 region is CASSQEAAQEPQHF. The DNA of the CDR3 is TGCGCCAGCAGCCAAGAAGCGGCCCAAGAACCCCAGCATTTT. The genes are TRBV4-3 and TRBJ1-5; D is uncertain. Germline values: CDR1 LGHNA, CDR2 YSLEER. V was shortened by 0 bases and J by 10 bases, with 13 bases between the two germline ends. The CDR3 totals 14 residues.

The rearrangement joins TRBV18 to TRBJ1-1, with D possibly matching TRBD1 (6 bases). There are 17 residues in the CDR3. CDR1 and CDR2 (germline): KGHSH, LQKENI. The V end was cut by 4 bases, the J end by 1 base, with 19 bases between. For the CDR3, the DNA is TGTGCCAGCTCACTAGACAGGAGCACAATGGGGAACACTGAAGCTTTCTTT. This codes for CASSLDRSTMGNTEAFF.

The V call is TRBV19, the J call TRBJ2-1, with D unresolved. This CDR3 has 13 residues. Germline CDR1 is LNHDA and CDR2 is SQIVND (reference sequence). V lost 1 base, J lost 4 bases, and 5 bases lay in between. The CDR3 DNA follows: TGTGCCAGTAGTATAGGCAGATACAATGAGCAGTTCTTC. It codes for CASSIGRYNEQFF.

CDR3 sequence: CASSRFTGGEETQYF. CDR3 sequence (DNA): TGTGCCAGCAGCAGATTCACAGGGGGCGAAGAGACCCAGTACTTC. V usage is TRBV7-9 and J usage is TRBJ2-5; 9 bases match TRBD1. The CDR3 contains 15 residues. Germline values: CDR1 SEHNR, CDR2 FQNEAQ (reference sequence). Trimming cost V 5 bases and J 3 bases; bases outside gene matches: 7.

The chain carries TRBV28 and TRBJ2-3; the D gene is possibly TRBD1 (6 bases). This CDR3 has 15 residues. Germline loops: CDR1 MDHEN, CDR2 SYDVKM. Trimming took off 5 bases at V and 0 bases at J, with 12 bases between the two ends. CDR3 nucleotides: TGTGCCAGCAGTCTGGACAGCCCGAGCACAGATACGCAGTATTTT. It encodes CASSLDSPSTDTQYF.

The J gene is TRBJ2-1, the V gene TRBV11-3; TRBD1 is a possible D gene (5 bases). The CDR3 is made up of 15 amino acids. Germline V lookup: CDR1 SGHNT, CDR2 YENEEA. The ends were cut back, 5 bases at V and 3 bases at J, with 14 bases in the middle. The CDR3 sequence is CASSDRKGLYNEQFF. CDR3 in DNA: TGTGCCAGCAGCGATAGAAAGGGGCTCTACAATGAGCAGTTCTTC. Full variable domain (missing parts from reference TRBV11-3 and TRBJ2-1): EAGVVQSPRYKIIEKKQPVAFWCNPISGHNTLYWYLQNLGQGPELLIRYENEEAVDDSQLPKDRFSAERLKGVDSTLKIQPAELGDSAVYLCASSDRKGLYNEQFFGPGTRLTVL.

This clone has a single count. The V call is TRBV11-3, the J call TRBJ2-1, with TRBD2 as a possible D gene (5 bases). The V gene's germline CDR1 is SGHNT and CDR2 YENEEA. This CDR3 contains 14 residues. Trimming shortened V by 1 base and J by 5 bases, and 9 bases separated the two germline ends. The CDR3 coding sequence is TGTGCCAGCAGCTTAGGTCCCGGGAACAATGAGCAGTTCTTC. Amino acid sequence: CASSLGPGNNEQFF.

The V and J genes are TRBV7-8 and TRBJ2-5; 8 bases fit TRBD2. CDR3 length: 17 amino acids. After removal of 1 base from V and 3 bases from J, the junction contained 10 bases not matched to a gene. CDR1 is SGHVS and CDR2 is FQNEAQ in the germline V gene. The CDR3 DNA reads TGTGCCAGCAGCTTAGGGTCAAGGGACGGGGGGGAAGAGACCCAGTACTTC. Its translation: CASSLGSRDGGEETQYF.

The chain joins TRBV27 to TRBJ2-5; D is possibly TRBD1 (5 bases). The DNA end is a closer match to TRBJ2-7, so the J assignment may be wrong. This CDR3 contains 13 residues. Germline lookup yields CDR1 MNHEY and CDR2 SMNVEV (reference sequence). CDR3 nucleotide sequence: TGTGCCAGCAGTTTTGGGGCCTCGGACGAGCAGTACTTC. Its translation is CASSFGASDEQYF.

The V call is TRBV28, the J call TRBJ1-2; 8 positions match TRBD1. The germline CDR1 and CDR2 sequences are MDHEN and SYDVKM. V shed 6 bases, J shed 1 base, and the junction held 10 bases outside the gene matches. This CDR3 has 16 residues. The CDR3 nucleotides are TGTGCCAGCAGCCGGACAGGGAGGGTGGGTAACTATGGCTACACCTTC. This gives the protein CASSRTGRVGNYGYTF.

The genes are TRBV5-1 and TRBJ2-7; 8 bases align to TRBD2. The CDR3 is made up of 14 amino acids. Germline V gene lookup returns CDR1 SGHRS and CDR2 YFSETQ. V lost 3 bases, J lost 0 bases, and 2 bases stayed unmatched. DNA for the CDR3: TGCGCCAGCAGCTACACTAGCGGCTCCTACGAGCAGTACTTC. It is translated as CASSYTSGSYEQYF.

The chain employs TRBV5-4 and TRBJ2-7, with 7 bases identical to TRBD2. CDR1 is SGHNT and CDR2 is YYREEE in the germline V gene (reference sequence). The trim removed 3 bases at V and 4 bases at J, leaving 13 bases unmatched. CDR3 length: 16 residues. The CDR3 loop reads CASSSLLASPIYEQYF. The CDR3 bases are TGTGCCAGCAGCTCCCTACTAGCGTCGCCAATATACGAGCAGTACTTC.

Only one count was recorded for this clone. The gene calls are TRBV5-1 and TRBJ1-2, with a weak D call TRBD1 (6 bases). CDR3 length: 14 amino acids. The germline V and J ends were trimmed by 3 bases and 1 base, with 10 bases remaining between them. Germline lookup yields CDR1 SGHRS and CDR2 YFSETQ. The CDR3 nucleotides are TGCGCCAGCAGCTCAACGGACAGTAACTATGGCTACACCTTC. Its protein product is CASSSTDSNYGYTF. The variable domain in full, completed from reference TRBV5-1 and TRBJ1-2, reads KAGVTQTPRYLIKTRGQQVTLSCSPISGHRSVSWYQQTPGQGLQFLFEYFSETQRNKGNFPGRFSGRQFSNSRSEMNVSTLELGDSALYLCASSSTDSNYGYTFGSGTRLTVV.

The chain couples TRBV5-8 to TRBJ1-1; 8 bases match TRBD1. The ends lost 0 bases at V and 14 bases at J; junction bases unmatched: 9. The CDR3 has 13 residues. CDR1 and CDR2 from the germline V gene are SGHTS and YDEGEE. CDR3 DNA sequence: TGTGCCAGCAGCTTGGGGATGGACAGGGAAGGGTTCTTT. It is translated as CASSLGMDREGFF.

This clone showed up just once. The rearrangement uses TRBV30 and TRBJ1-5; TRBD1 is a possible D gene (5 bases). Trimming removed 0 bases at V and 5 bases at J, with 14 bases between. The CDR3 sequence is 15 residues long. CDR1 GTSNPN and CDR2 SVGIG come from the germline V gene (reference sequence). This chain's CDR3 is CAWSVAGPVDQPQHF. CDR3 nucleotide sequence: TGTGCCTGGAGTGTAGCAGGGCCTGTAGATCAGCCCCAGCATTTT. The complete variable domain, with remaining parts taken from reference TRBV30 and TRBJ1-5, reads SQTIHQWPATLVQPVGSPLSLECTVEGTSNPNLYWYRQAAGRGLQLLFYSVGIGQISSEVPQNLSASRPQDRQFILSSKKLLLSDSGFYLCAWSVAGPVDQPQHFGDGTRLSIL.

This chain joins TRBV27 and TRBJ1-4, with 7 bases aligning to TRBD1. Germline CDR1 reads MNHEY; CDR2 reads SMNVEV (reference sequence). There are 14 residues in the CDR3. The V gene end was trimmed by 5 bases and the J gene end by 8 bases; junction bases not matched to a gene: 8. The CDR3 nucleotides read TGTGCCAGCAGTCAATGGGCGGACAGGGAAAAACTGTTTTTT. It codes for CASSQWADREKLFF.

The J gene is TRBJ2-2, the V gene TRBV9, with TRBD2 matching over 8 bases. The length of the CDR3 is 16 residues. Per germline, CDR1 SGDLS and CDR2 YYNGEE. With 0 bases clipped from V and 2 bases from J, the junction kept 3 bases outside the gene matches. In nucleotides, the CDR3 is TGTGCCAGCAGCGTAGTGGCGGGAGGAAACACCGGGGAGCTGTTTTTT. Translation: CASSVVAGGNTGELFF.

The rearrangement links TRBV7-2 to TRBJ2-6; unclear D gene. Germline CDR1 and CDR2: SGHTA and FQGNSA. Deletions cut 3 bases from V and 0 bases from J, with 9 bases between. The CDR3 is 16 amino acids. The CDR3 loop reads CASSLFQFSGANVLTF. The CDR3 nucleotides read TGTGCCAGCAGCTTGTTCCAGTTCTCTGGGGCCAACGTCCTGACTTTC.

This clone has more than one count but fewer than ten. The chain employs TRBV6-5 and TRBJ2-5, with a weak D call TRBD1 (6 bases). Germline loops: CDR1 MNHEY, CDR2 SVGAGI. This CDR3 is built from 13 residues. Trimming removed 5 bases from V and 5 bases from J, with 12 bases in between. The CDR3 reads CASSQTGTETQYF. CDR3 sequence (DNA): TGTGCCAGCAGTCAAACAGGGACCGAGACCCAGTACTTC.